This passage covers 28 T cell receptor delta chains from one sample sequenced in a study of gamma-delta T cells after stem cell transplantation. TCRdb reapplied CATT to the RT-PCR reads. The sample yields approximately 2,600 delta-chain clones, 3.5% to 4.5% seen once. The specimen was gamma-delta T cells. These TCRs come from a human donor. It is not recorded whose cells these are; they may come from a transplant donor.

A remark on this clone: Other DNA sequences within the sample encode an identical CDR3. The rearrangement joins TRDV2 to TRDJ1; D perhaps matches TRDD3 (6 bases). Trimming took 0 bases from V and 0 from J, leaving 34 bases between them. CDR3 size: 23 residues. Germline lookup yields CDR1 GEAIGNYY and CDR2 EKD. CDR3 sequence reads: CACDTVYLPTSLGDPPNTDKLIF. The CDR3 DNA follows: TGTGCCTGTGACACCGTGTACCTACCTACTTCGCTAGGGGATCCTCCGAACACCGATAAACTCATCTTT.

The table lists this clone with a few counts. A far larger clone is one base from this, pointing to a likely read error. The chain recombines TRDV2 with TRDJ1; 12 bases map to TRDD3. V shed 3 bases, J shed 7 bases, and the junction held 20 bases outside the gene matches. The CDR3 runs to 19 residues. CDR1 is GEAIGNYY, CDR2 EKD, per germline. The CDR3 DNA is TGTGCCTGTGACGCCATTCTACTGGGGGATACAGAAGGGACGGGTAAACTCATCTTT. Protein product: CACDAILLGDTEGTGKLIF.

This clone was seen a few times. One end of the junction does not line up with germline, which may come from a read error. This sample also contains other DNA sequences that code for the same CDR3. The chain is built from TRDV2 and TRDJ1, with 13 bases identical to TRDD3. The germline V gene has CDR1 GEAIGNYY and CDR2 EKD. The CDR3 extends over 20 amino acids. The CDR3 DNA follows: TGCGCCTGTGATTTACTGGGGGATACGAGAGTCGTCGAATACACCGATAAACTCATCTTT. Its protein product is CACDLLGDTRVVEYTDKLIF.

Notes on this clone: Since a much larger clone is just one base distant, this may be a read error. The chain carries TRDV2 and TRDJ1; TRDD3 agrees at 9 bases. The CDR3 totals 19 residues. Germline V gives CDR1 GEAIGNYY, CDR2 EKD. DNA for the CDR3: TGTGCCTGTGACACCGTGAAACTGGGGGAGCTCGCGTACACCGATAAACCCATCTTT. Its translation is CACDTVKLGELAYTDKPIF.

This clone was observed a handful of times. V and J are TRDV2 and TRDJ1; TRDD3 matches at 10 bases. The trim removed 3 bases at V and 3 bases at J, leaving 12 bases unmatched. CDR3 size: 17 residues. The V gene's germline CDR1 is GEAIGNYY and CDR2 EKD. In DNA form, the CDR3 reads TGTGCCTGTGACTACGTACTGGGGGATGAGTGGGCCGATAAACTCATCTTT. As protein: CACDYVLGDEWADKLIF.

In its sample, this clone ranks as medium-sized. This chain links TRDV2 with TRDJ2; 12 bases match TRDD3. J was trimmed by 0 bases and V by 3 bases; bases with no gene match: 10. The CDR3 sequence is 19 residues long. CDR1 and CDR2 (germline): GEAIGNYY, EKD. DNA for the CDR3: TGTGCCTGTGACTCAATACTGGGGGATACAAGGCCTTTGACAGCACAACTCTTCTTT. Protein sequence: CACDSILGDTRPLTAQLFF.

In the case of this clone: A far more abundant clone sits one base away, making this likely a read error. The sample carries other DNA sequences with the same CDR3. The chain couples TRDV2 to TRDJ1, with 7 positions matching TRDD3. The V gene's germline CDR1 is GEAIGNYY and CDR2 EKD. The CDR3 totals 15 residues. With 0 bases clipped from V and 0 bases from J, the junction kept 3 bases outside the gene matches. CDR3 sequence: CACDTLGGYTDKLIF. The CDR3 nucleotides read TGTGCCTGTGACACCCTGGGGGGTTACACCGATAAACTCATCTTT.

There are a few counts of this clone. A far larger clone is only one base removed, so a read error is likely. This chain connects TRDV2 to TRDJ1; 10 positions match TRDD3. Germline-derived CDR1 and CDR2 are GEAIGNYY and EKD. V gave up 3 bases and J gave up 3 bases; unmatched junction bases: 15. The CDR3 is 18 amino acids. CDR3 in amino acids: CACDPLSTGDTRADKLIF. As DNA, the CDR3 is TGTGCCTGTGACCCTCTCTCGACGGGGGATACGCGGGCCGATAAACTCATCTTT.

A note on this clone: A far larger clone is a single base away, which makes a read error likely. The chain recombines TRDV2 with TRDJ1; 9 positions match TRDD3. The CDR3 covers 19 residues. CDR1 is GEAIGNYY, CDR2 EKD, per germline. Trimming at V came to 0 bases and at J to 0 bases, leaving 13 bases not matched to a gene. The CDR3, as DNA: TGTGCCTGTGACACCGTGAGTAGGCCTGGGGGATCCCACACCGATAAACTCATCTTT. Translating it yields CACDTVSRPGGSHTDKLIF.

For this clone: A read error likely explains this, since a far larger clone differs by one base. V gene TRDV2 combines with J gene TRDJ2, with 7 bases that match TRDD3. The V gene's germline CDR1 is GEAIGNYY and CDR2 EKD. The CDR3 runs to 15 residues. As DNA, the CDR3 is TGTGCCTGTGCCACCCTGGGGGCGACCTCAGCACAACTCTTCTTT. This translates into CACATLGATSAQLFF.

This clone is labeled medium-sized. V and J are TRDV2 and TRDJ1, with D possibly being TRDD3 (6 bases). Germline-derived CDR1 and CDR2 are GEAIGNYY and EKD. With 3 bases removed from V and 0 bases from J, the gap between germline ends came to 16 bases. The CDR3 sequence is 16 residues long. Written as DNA, the CDR3 is TGTGCCTGTGACCCACTGGGTCGGCCCTACACCGATAAACTCATCTTT. Amino acids: CACDPLGRPYTDKLIF.

There are a few counts of this clone. It is likely a read error: a sequence one base away is far more abundant. Other DNA sequences in this specimen translate into the identical CDR3. The chain recombines TRDV2 with TRDJ1; 12 nucleotides match TRDD3. The CDR3 length is 19 residues. Germline V CDR1 and CDR2: GEAIGNYY, EKD. The CDR3 DNA sequence: TGTGCCTGTGACACTGTTCTGGGGGATACGAAGGGCCACACCGATAAACTCATTTTT. As protein: CACDTVLGDTKGHTDKLIF.

By sample share, this clone is medium-sized. This chain joins TRDV2 and TRDJ1, with 11 bases identical to TRDD3. This CDR3 spans 15 amino acids. Trimming took 0 bases from V and 2 from J; bases not matched to a gene: 1. The germline V gene has CDR1 GEAIGNYY and CDR2 EKD. CDR3 in DNA: TGTGCCTGTGACACCTGGGGGATACGAACCGATAAACTCATCTTT. It specifies CACDTWGIRTDKLIF.

This clone showed up just a few times. A far larger clone is only one base removed, so a read error is likely. The genes are TRDV2 and TRDJ1; D might be TRDD2 (5 bases). The CDR3 runs 16 residues. V was clipped by 0 bases and J by 0 bases, with 13 bases between them. Germline V gene lookup returns CDR1 GEAIGNYY and CDR2 EKD. CDR3 amino acids: CACDTPTLQNTDKLIF. Here the CDR3 DNA reads TGTGCCTGTGACACCCCTACCCTTCAAAACACCGATAAACTCATCTTT.

The chain joins TRDV2 to TRDJ1, with D possibly TRDD3 on 5 matching bases. CDR3 length: 18 amino acids. Germline V lookup: CDR1 GEAIGNYY, CDR2 EKD. The V end lost 3 bases, the J end lost 4 bases, and 26 bases lay between the germline ends. CDR3 region: CACDRLPGGQSPLDKLIF. CDR3 DNA: TGTGCCTGTGACCGTCTACCGGGGGGTCAGTCGCCCCTCGATAAACTCATCTTT.

By frequency in the sample, this clone is medium-sized. The chain employs TRDV1 and TRDJ1, with a possible D match to TRDD3 (7 bases). The ends were cut back, 0 bases at V and 5 bases at J, with 31 bases in the middle. In germline, CDR1 is TSWWSYY, CDR2 QGS. The CDR3 runs to 21 residues. The CDR3 is CALGELQPVLPLLLGSDKLIF. CDR3 coding DNA: TGTGCTCTTGGGGAACTCCAACCCGTCCTTCCACTTCTACTGGGGTCTGATAAACTCATCTTT.

The chain recombines TRDV2 with TRDJ1, with 12 bases aligning to TRDD3. CDR1 and CDR2 (germline): GEAIGNYY, EKD. There are 15 residues in the CDR3. The CDR3 sequence is CSGGYEQLGTDKLIF. DNA for the CDR3: TGTTCTGGGGGATACGAACAGTTGGGCACCGATAAACTCATCTTT.

This clone came up a few times. It may be a read error: a sequence one base away is much more abundant. The genes are TRDV2 and TRDJ1; D may be TRDD3 (6 bases). Trimming removed 3 bases from V and 4 bases from J, with 23 bases in between. The CDR3 has 17 amino acids. Germline V lookup: CDR1 GEAIGNYY, CDR2 EKD. The CDR3 reads CACDDIGGEPKGDKLIF. For the CDR3, the DNA is TGTGCCTGTGACGACATTGGGGGGGAGCCTAAGGGCGATAAACTCATCTTT.

Turning to this clone: Additional DNA sequences in this sample encode the identical CDR3. The chain combines TRDV2 with TRDJ1, with 8 bases lining up with TRDD3. Germline V lookup: CDR1 GEAIGNYY, CDR2 EKD. V trimming: 0 bases; J trimming: 0 bases; junction bases outside the gene matches: 20. CDR3 length: 21 residues. DNA for the CDR3: TGTGCCTGTGACACCGTGGGGCGGCGCTGGGGGACCAAAAACTACACCGATAAACTCATCTTT. It specifies CACDTVGRRWGTKNYTDKLIF.

In the case of this clone: A far more abundant clone sits one base away, making this likely a read error. At the DNA level, this CDR3 is encoded by other sequences in the same sample as well. V usage is TRDV2 and J usage is TRDJ1; 9 bases fit TRDD3. Germline CDR1 reads GEAIGNYY; CDR2 reads EKD. The CDR3 length is 20 residues. V lost 7 bases, J lost 2 bases, and 25 bases stayed unmatched. The chain's CDR3 is CACDPTSPVLGDGWTDKLIF. The CDR3, as DNA: TGTGCCTGCGACCCCACTTCCCCTGTACTGGGGGACGGTTGGACCGATAAACTCATCTTT.

The rearrangement links TRDV1 to TRDJ1, with 12 bases matching TRDD3. The CDR3 spans 19 residues. Germline CDR1 and CDR2: TSWWSYY and QGS. With V trimmed by 0 bases and J by 0 bases, 8 bases remained unmatched. CDR3 region: CALGELVVLGDTNTDKLIF. CDR3 sequence (DNA): TGTGCTCTTGGGGAACTGGTGGTACTGGGGGATACTAACACCGATAAACTCATCTTT.

This clone is labeled medium-sized (0.01 to 0.1%). The V gene is TRDV2, the J gene TRDJ1; 7 nucleotides agree with TRDD3. J gave up 3 bases and V 4 bases, and 16 bases lay outside the gene matches. This CDR3 comprises 17 residues. The germline V gene has CDR1 GEAIGNYY and CDR2 EKD. CDR3 nucleotides: TGTGCCTGTGATCCCCTGGGGGGCCTATACTCGGCCGATAAACTCATCTTT. Translation gives CACDPLGGLYSADKLIF.

This clone was observed a handful of times. The rearrangement links TRDV2 to TRDJ1; 9 nucleotides match TRDD2. This CDR3 region has 22 residues. The V gene end was trimmed by 3 bases and the J gene end by 0 bases; junction bases not matched to a gene: 25. CDR1 and CDR2 from the germline V gene are GEAIGNYY and EKD. CDR3 nucleotides: TGTGCCTGTGACCAGATCCCCCAGCCTTCCTACGAGTTCTGGTTGGACACCGATAAACTCATCTTT. Amino acid sequence: CACDQIPQPSYEFWLDTDKLIF.

A note on this clone: The translation of this DNA and the TCRdb protein of a much larger clone differ at residue 4, probably owing to a read error; the protein shown here is translated from the DNA. The chain's CDR3 is CACGTLLLGDTYTDKLIF. CDR3 nucleotides: TGTGCCTGTGGCACCCTCCTACTGGGGGATACCTACACCGATAAACTCATCTTT. The chain combines TRDV2 with TRDJ1; 12 bases line up with TRDD3. Germline V gene sequence: CDR1 GEAIGNYY, CDR2 EKD. The CDR3 has 18 residues.

There are a few counts of this clone. A much larger clone sits a single nucleotide away, making a read error possible. The chain carries TRDV2 and TRDJ1; the match to TRDD3 covers 9 bases. The V gene end was trimmed by 0 bases and the J gene end by 1 base; junction bases not matched to a gene: 11. The CDR3 loop spans 18 amino acids. Germline V lookup: CDR1 GEAIGNYY, CDR2 EKD. This CDR3 reads CACDTLETGGHATDKLIF. For the CDR3, the DNA is TGTGCCTGTGACACCCTAGAGACTGGGGGACATGCCACCGATAAACTCATCTTT.

By share, this clone counts as medium-sized (0.01 to 0.1%). The chain combines TRDV2 with TRDJ1; 11 bases agree with TRDD3. CDR3 length: 15 amino acids. Germline CDR1 reads GEAIGNYY; CDR2 reads EKD. With V trimmed by 4 bases and J by 4 bases, 7 bases remained unmatched. DNA of the CDR3: TGTGCCTGTGAATCACTGGGGGATAAGGACGATAAACTCATCTTT. Its protein product is CACESLGDKDDKLIF.

A remark on this clone: One end of the junction varies from germline; a read error may be responsible. The chain links TRDV2 to TRDJ3, with TRDD3 matching over 10 bases. CDR3 length equals 20 residues. The germline V gene encodes CDR1 GEAIGNYY and CDR2 EKD. This CDR3 is CACDTTTGGSRSWDIRQMFF. The CDR3 coding sequence is TGTGCCTGTGACACCACGACTGGGGGATCCCGCTCCTGGGACATCCGACAGATGTTTTTC.

In DNA, the CDR3 is TGTGCCTGTGACACCGTCTTCCTACCAGACTGGCCGCACACCGATAAACTCATCTTT. Its protein is CACDTVFLPDWPHTDKLIF. The V and J genes are TRDV2 and TRDJ1; 8 positions agree with TRDD2. With V trimmed by 0 bases and J by 0 bases, 14 bases remained unmatched. The CDR3 has 19 amino acids. CDR1 is GEAIGNYY, CDR2 EKD, per germline.